This TCR beta chain was identified during a study of early T cells in non-severe SARS-CoV-2 infection (dated by TCRdb to 2020 to 2023). Turning to the overall study: Bulk RNA from unsorted whole blood was used for TCR sequencing, so alpha and beta chains could not be paired. Beyond this particular receptor, the publication reports: VDJdb matching was skewed toward anti-spike CD8 responses and likely underestimated virus-specific expansions, missing private and CD4 specificities.

The CDR3 numbers 13 residues from cysteine through phenylalanine. CDR3 DNA is the only sequence kept; it has 39 bases, read in frame from the first base. V loses 4 bases, J loses 4 bases, and the germline ends lie 9 bases apart. In the germline V gene, CDR1 corresponds to MNHNS and CDR2 to SASEGT. Libraries were built with 5' RACE. These reads were obtained on a NextSeq 500. Unique molecular identifiers were attached to individual cDNA molecules in the TCR library protocol so that sequencing error and PCR bias could be corrected. Both TCR alpha and beta chains were sequenced, and tight co-correlation was observed between alpha and beta sequence abundances in each sample. The study's processing was this. V gene, J gene and CDR3 annotation of TCR sequences was performed with Decombinator V4. Expanded TCRs were defined as changing significantly between any two time points under a Poisson model with p below 0.0001. TCR abundances were normalised to the total number of TCRs sequenced per sample and expressed as counts per million. MAIT TCRs were defined by TRAV1-2 paired with TRAJ12, TRAJ20 or TRAJ33, and iNKT TCRs by TRAV10 paired with TRAJ18. VDJdb, accessed 1 November 2021, was searched for CMV, EBV and SARS-CoV-2 annotated TCRs, excluding TCRs annotated for multiple antigens. In-frame beta chains were kept once TCRdb had trimmed the public reads at Q25 with fastp and called clones with MiXCR. Rows are combined by CDR3 protein, so each entry shows the most common genes and DNA. TCRdb, not the original authors, processed these V and J calls. Counted in this sample were about 83,000 distinct CDR3 sequences; approximately 14% of them appeared once. Clones ranked in the top ten supply about 1.4% of the sample.

This clonotype was picked up many times. It has no known antigen specificity. Base qualities are missing; no much larger clone stands one base away. The study was a case-control design nested within a healthcare worker cohort in London, UK, with weekly nasopharyngeal swab PCR tests and blood sampling. Healthcare workers were recruited between 23 and 31 March 2020, during the week of the UK lockdown, and were followed weekly for up to about 15 weeks. The sample consisted of whole blood. This TCR came from an adult who was a healthcare worker with PCR-confirmed SARS-CoV-2 infection or an uninfected control (not recorded which). The chain uses TRBV6-1 and TRBJ2-3; the D gene is perhaps TRBD1, from 5 matching bases. In nucleotides, the sequence is TGTGCCAGCAGTGGACAGATTTCAGATACGCAGTATTTT. It specifies CASSGQISDTQYF.